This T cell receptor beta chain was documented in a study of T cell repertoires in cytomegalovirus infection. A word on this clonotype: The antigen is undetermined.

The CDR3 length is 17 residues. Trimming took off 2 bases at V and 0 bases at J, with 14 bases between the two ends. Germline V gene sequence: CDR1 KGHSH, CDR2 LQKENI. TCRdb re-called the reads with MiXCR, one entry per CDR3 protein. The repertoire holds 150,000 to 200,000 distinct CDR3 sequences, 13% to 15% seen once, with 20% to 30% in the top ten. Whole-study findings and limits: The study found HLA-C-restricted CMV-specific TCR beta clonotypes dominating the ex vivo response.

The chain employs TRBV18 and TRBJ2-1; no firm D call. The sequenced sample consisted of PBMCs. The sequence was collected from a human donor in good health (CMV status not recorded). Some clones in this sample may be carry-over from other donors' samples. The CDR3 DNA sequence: TGTGCCAGCTCACCAATCGCCGACATGAGCTCCTACAATGAGCAGTTCTTC. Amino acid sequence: CASSPIADMSSYNEQFF.